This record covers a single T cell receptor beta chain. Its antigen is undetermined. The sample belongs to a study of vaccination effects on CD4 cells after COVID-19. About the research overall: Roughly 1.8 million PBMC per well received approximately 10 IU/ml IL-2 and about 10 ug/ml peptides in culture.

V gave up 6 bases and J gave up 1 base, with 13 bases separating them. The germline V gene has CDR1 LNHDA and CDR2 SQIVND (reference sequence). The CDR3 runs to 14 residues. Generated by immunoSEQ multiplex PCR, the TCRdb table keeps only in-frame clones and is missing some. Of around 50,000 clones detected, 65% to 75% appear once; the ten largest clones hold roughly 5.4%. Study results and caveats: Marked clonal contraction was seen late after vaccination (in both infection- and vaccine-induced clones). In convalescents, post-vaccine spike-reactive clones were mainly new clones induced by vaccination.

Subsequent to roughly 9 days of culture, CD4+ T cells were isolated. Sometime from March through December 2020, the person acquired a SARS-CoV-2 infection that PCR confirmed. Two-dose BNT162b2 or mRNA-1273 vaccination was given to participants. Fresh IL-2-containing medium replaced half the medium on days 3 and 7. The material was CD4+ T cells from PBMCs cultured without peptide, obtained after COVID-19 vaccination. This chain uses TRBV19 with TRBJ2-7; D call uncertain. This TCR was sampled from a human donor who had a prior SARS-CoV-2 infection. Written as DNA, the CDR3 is TGTGCCAGTAGCCGGGCCGCTCCATCCTACGAGCAGTACTTC. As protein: CASSRAAPSYEQYF. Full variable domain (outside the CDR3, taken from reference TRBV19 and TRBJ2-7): DGGITQSPKYLFRKEGQNVTLSCEQNLNHDAMYWYRQDPGQGLRLIYYSQIVNDFQKGDIAEGYSVSREKKESFPLTVTSAQKNPTAFYLCASSRAAPSYEQYFGPGTRLTVT.